The sequence of this T cell receptor (beta chain) was determined in a study of PD-L1 blockade in urothelial cancer. Repertoires were generated with immunoSEQ multiplex PCR, while TCRdb's copy carries only in-frame clones and drops some. The table has tens of thousands of clones, 87% seen once. CDR1 and CDR2 (germline): MDHEN, SYDVKM. This CDR3 region has 13 residues. With 6 bases clipped from V and 13 bases from J, the junction kept 14 bases outside the gene matches. The source of this sequence is a woman between 65 and 79 years old with urothelial cancer. This sample comprised PBMCs, obtained around atezolizumab (anti-PD-L1) treatment. J is TRBJ1-2 and V is TRBV28; TRBD1 aligns across 7 bases. The CDR3 bases are TGTGCCAGCAGCTCCGGGACAGCTCTTTCTTCCACCTTC. This encodes CASSSGTALSSTF.